This T cell receptor beta chain was retrieved from a study of cytomegalovirus exposure and HLA in healthy donors (dated 2017 in TCRdb). The study in broad terms: An earlier analysis of 587 of the donors reported 250 to 300 Gb of sequence data and around 110 million unique TCR beta sequences obtained from roughly 170 million T cells. To study patterns of TCR occurrence, a later analysis re-analyzed previously published TCR beta repertoires from around 660 donors and added high-resolution HLA genotyping. The study used immunosequencing to profile the T cell repertoires of some 600 subjects and linked those repertoires to cytomegalovirus serostatus. Donor age, sex, ethnicity and CMV serostatus were compiled together with the repertoire data. Because of strong linkage in the cohort, 4 to 6 DR-DQ haplotypes were treated as single units for association and clustering. Among the approximately 400 genotyped donors, approximately 82% belonged to the genetic ancestry cluster associated with self-reported Caucasian donors. Across around 400 genotyped donors of the cohort, an average of approximately 200,000 unique TCR beta nucleotide sequences per donor were sequenced, and roughly 18% of those sequences were non-productive. The number of donors typed differed by locus, with roughly 620-630 for A, B, C, DRB1 and DQB1, 522 for DQA1, approximately 570 for DPA1, and under 490 for DPB1. In addition to the first cohort of around 670 subjects, a separate validation cohort of some 120 different subjects was used. The later analysis used no new phenotypic data to find candidate immune exposures, relying instead on TCR beta sequences and their occurrence across donors. To predict cytomegalovirus infection status, the study brought together high-throughput TCR immunosequencing, statistical association of individual TCRs with disease status, and machine learning. Around 330 gigabases of sequencing data and roughly 80 million unique TCR sequences made up an early release that covered roughly 670 HLA-typed donors. HLA typing covered class I and class II loci at four-digit resolution. The aim of the study was to test whether cataloging public T cell receptors could identify signatures of past pathogen exposure. Every repertoire in the discovery cohort had been generated on one and the same sequencing platform. Genome-wide SNP genotypes for about 65% of the 666 donors were used in a later genetic analysis, which treated that subset as a discovery cohort. In an earlier analysis of more than 550 of the donors, high-throughput TCR beta sequencing was used to judge whether each TCR beta V gene segment behaved as functional or pseudogenic. The investigation overall reported the following: A further reported finding was that TCR beta sequences accurately predicted the HLA-A and HLA-B alleles for most subjects in the first cohort. A later analysis found that HLA-associated TCR beta chains were more clonally expanded and had lower generation probabilities than equally common non-associated chains. A later genetic analysis associated a missense DCLRE1C variant with V-gene and J-gene trimming of TCR beta chains, and an independent cohort replicated the association. Most TCR sequences were observed very rarely across donors, whereas some public TCRs were present in many individuals. Linkage disequilibrium might explain the correlated functional status among segregating V segments, but an unknown experimental factor could not be ruled out. Broadly in line with IMGT annotations, most TCR beta V segments showed up in productive rearrangements about 90% or about 30% of the time in an earlier analysis of several hundred of the donors. In a later analysis, TCR association rates were found to vary across HLA loci, with the most associated TCRs seen for DRB1 alleles and the fewest for HLA-C alleles. The classifier was reported to diagnose cytomegalovirus status with high specificity and sensitivity in both the original cohort and the validation cohort. The 87-base-pair reads could not distinguish some IMGT-functional V segments, including TRBV6-2 and TRBV6-3, so those segments were excluded. Immune exposure information for the cohort was limited to CMV serostatus. Because HLA typing was unavailable for some donors at each locus, only the typed subset was used in association tests. The sequencing pipeline was judged likely to have produced a cluster of highly shared sequence variants as a technical artifact. Assigning TCR associations to individual alleles was difficult when HLA alleles, especially DR and DQ, strongly co-occurred. In a later analysis, several top co-occurrence clusters were reported to appear linked to parvovirus B19, influenza, CMV and Epstein-Barr virus. Sequencing depth was assumed to be roughly uniform across donors in the presence/absence analyses, though that assumption may not hold. The authors suggested that the approach could potentially be extended to other disease states and immunological phenotypes. A later genetic analysis reported fewer N-insertions in productive TCRs among donors in an Asian-associated ancestry cluster than the approximately 670-donor mean. A later analysis found that most CMV-associated TCR beta chains appeared HLA-restricted, with HLA associations seemingly driven largely by CMV exposure. Because counts were too low, about 17 rarely observed V segments, including chromosome 9 orphons, were excluded from the earlier analysis of under 650 of the donors. Only TCR beta chains were sequenced in this cohort, and the absence of alpha or paired-chain data limited detectable features. A few of the identified cytomegalovirus-associated TCR beta chains were confirmed in vitro to be specific for cytomegalovirus antigens. A total of around 150 TCR beta chains were listed by the study as associated with cytomegalovirus. In a later analysis, around 17,000 TCR beta sequences were associated with specific HLA alleles at a false discovery rate of 0.05.

The method was the immunoSEQ multiplex PCR assay. For the multiplex PCR, a mixture combining 60 forward primers for TCR Vbeta segments and 13 reverse primers for TCR Jbeta segments was used. The CDR3 region of rearranged TCR beta genes was amplified from genomic DNA by a multiplex PCR assay. The Illumina HiSeq System was used to sequence the amplified TCR beta libraries as 87-base-pair reads. As for how the authors treated the data: A later analysis tallied 75 million to 85 million unique TCR beta chains across the roughly 610 repertoires, and roughly 11 million of those chains were shared by two or more donors. A nearest-neighbor algorithm error-corrected the raw reads and collapsed the reads into unique sequences, merging closely related sequences to remove PCR and sequencing errors. CDR3 sequences were aligned to IMGT reference sequences to assign V, D and J gene segments. For a sequence to be retained, a match of at least six nucleotides to both a V gene segment and a J gene segment was required. A rearrangement was called productive if the CDR3 had no stop codons and remained in frame with V and J, and every other rearrangement was called non-productive. Following IMGT convention, CDR3 was defined as the stretch from the second conserved V-encoded cysteine up to the conserved J-encoded phenylalanine. In an earlier analysis of around 540 of the donors, sequences lacking an unambiguous match to a single V gene segment were excluded. In an earlier analysis of 587 of the donors, a V segment was called functional when productive rearrangements were above 56.7%, and segregating when the standard deviation between donors exceeded 5%. To diagnose cytomegalovirus status from the catalog of TCR beta chain sequences, a statistical classification framework was built. In a later analysis, TCR nucleotide sequences were compared against IMGT/GENE-DB human TR gene sequences so that V and J genes could be assigned. Using the TCRdist pipeline, a later analysis assigned CDR3 sequences along with most-parsimonious VDJ recombination scenarios. In a later analysis, every TCR beta chain was defined by the combination of its CDR3 amino acid sequence and its V-gene family, and reads without a unique V-gene family were dropped. To address suspected cross-contamination and a sequencing artifact, a later analysis removed a few hundred highly shared, low-generation-probability nucleotide sequences. A later analysis calculated a clonal expansion index for each public chain from normalized within-repertoire ranks of inferred template counts. In a later analysis, generation probabilities were computed using a VDJ recombination model fitted to out-of-frame rearrangements, and the results were checked against IGoR. In a later analysis, TCR-TCR, TCR-HLA and TCR-CMV co-occurrence was scored with hypergeometric tests, and a repertoire-size bias correction was applied to TCR pairs. A later analysis estimated false discovery rates by permuting HLA or CMV assignments 20 times. A later analysis grouped co-occurring TCRs with DBSCAN, adding TCRdist sequence similarity when clustering within HLA-allele-positive subsets. For co-occurrence clustering, repertoires with fewer than 30,000 or more than 120,000 public chains were excluded, along with four or five repertoires with anomalous nucleotide sharing. TCRdb obtained this table from immuneACCESS and retained in-frame rearrangements with V and J assigned. These tables miss some clones; where compared with another copy, unresolved V genes account for less than half of the shortfall, and the remainder is unexplained. V, J and clone size reflect that table, while D and trimming were determined from the DNA. Counted in this sample were 110,000 to 150,000 clones; roughly 80% of them appeared once. The ten largest clones represent about 3% of the sample.

In total, more than 500 healthy bone marrow donors made up the cohort. All cohort members were sampled while nominally healthy, although unrecorded immune exposures were likely present. The donor was CMV seronegative and belonged to the group of 352 seronegative cohort members. A peripheral blood sample was collected from each donor, and TCR beta sequencing was performed on peripheral blood mononuclear cells. Genomic DNA extraction from the blood cell samples was performed with the Qiagen DNeasy Blood Extraction Kit. The germline V end is reduced by 3 bases and the J end by 4 bases; junction bases left unmatched: 4. The CDR3 runs 14 amino acids, cysteine and phenylalanine included. Just CDR3 DNA is preserved here, 42 bases in frame from base 1. Sequences LGHNA (CDR1) and YSLEER (CDR2) are obtained from the germline V gene. With regard to this clone: Its target antigen remains unknown. Base qualities were left out, and no much larger clone turns up one base away.

The rearrangement joined TRBV4-3 to TRBJ1-1; TRBD1 fits 8 bases in the junction. The receptor comes from a female donor in good health and CMV-seronegative. The specimen was PBMCs. The CDR3 in this case is CASSQRTGSTEAFF. The base sequence is TGCGCCAGCAGCCAGAGGACAGGGTCCACTGAAGCTTTCTTT.